The clone carrying this T cell receptor (beta chain) was seen only once. The sample belongs to a study of CD8 T cells in Susac syndrome. RNA was extracted with the RNeasy kit, and a quantity of roughly 0.45 to 1 ug was reverse transcribed using random hexamers. Coverage of TCR beta CDR3 amplification by immunoSEQ multiplex PCR extended to 54 Vbeta and 13 Jbeta. TCRdb independently ran MiXCR on the immunoSEQ multiplex PCR reads; one entry per CDR3 protein. The table lists fewer than 150,000 distinct CDR3 sequences, around 94% of them singletons. The CDR3 has 15 residues. Germline CDR1 and CDR2: MDHEN and SYDVKM. Trimming pared 4 bases from V and 4 bases from J, leaving 15 bases between. Sequencing of TCR beta drew on CD8+ and CD4+ T cells from blood. Both CD4+ and CD8+ T cells were negatively isolated, and TEMRA cells underwent FACS enrichment.

The specimen sequenced was CD8+ T cells from PBMCs. The sequence came from a human donor in good health. The chain couples TRBV28 to TRBJ2-3; D might be TRBD2 (5 bases). CDR3: CASSSRVTRADTQYF. CDR3 in DNA: TGTGCCAGCAGTTCGCGGGTTACAAGGGCAGATACGCAGTATTTT.